A single T cell receptor (beta chain) is shown here with its context. The antigen is unknown. These data come from a study of cytomegalovirus exposure and HLA in healthy donors. Across the whole study: As released early, the data held 70 million to 95 million unique TCRs from HLA-typed donors. Overall study findings and caveats: Researchers catalogued some 160 TCR beta chains as cytomegalovirus-associated. High specificity and sensitivity for cytomegalovirus status were reported for the classifier. Presence/absence analyses took donor sequencing depth as roughly uniform.

Primers for the PCR totalled 60 Vbeta and 13 Jbeta. The protocol was immunoSEQ multiplex PCR, while the TCRdb copy is restricted to in-frame clones and leaves out a portion. This sample has roughly 89,000 clones; over 75% occur once, and the top ten carry 2% to 2.5%. This CDR3 is built from 15 residues. Per the germline V gene, CDR1 is SGHTA and CDR2 is FQGNSA. With V trimmed by 5 bases and J by 5 bases, 6 bases remained unmatched. The rearrangement uses TRBV7-2 and TRBJ1-6, with 7 bases lining up with TRBD1. The sequenced sample was PBMCs. The sequence was collected from a man aged 18 to 29 in good health and CMV-seronegative. The CDR3 is CASSKPGTDNSPLHF. CDR3 in DNA: TGTGCCAGCAGCAAACCCGGGACAGATAATTCACCCCTCCACTTT.